A selection of T cell receptor beta chains follows, all from one sample in a study of T-cell memory formation after mild COVID-19. TCRdb reanalysed the 5' RACE reads using MiXCR and keeps one entry per CDR3 protein. Of 150,000 to 200,000 distinct CDR3 sequences in the sample, roughly 23% are singletons; the top ten hold under 30%. The source material was PBMCs or a T cell subset sorted from them (not recorded which). These receptors were collected from an adult woman who had mild COVID-19 (a few samples of this study predate the infection). Cell type and time point are not known. Both conserved end residues are part of each CDR3. A D gene is named only where the DNA matches it firmly. Clone size is stated in some rows and not others, as once, few, many or a class when expanded.

DNA: TGCGCCAGCAGCTTGGTTGGGGGGATGAACACTGAAGCTTTCTTT
CDR3: CASSLVGGMNTEAFF
D: -
V: TRBV5-1
J: TRBJ1-1
size: -

DNA: TGTGCCAGCAGTGACAGATACGAGCAGTACTTC
CDR3: CASSDRYEQYF
D: -
V: TRBV7-9
J: TRBJ2-7
size: -

DNA: TGTGCCATCAGTGAGCCGGGGTTCCAAGAGACCCAGTACTTC
CDR3: CAISEPGFQETQYF
D: -
V: TRBV10-3
J: TRBJ2-5
size: -

DNA: TGTGCCACCAGCTTCTACCCGACAGGGGGGCAGCCCCAGCATTTT
CDR3: CATSFYPTGGQPQHF
D: TRBD1
V: TRBV15
J: TRBJ1-5
size: few

DNA: TGTGCCAGCAGCTCAGCGGGAGAAGAGACCCAGTACTTC
CDR3: CASSSAGEETQYF
D: TRBD2
V: TRBV7-8
J: TRBJ2-5
size: -

DNA: TGTGCCAGCTCACCACCGACAGGGGTGGGGACTGAAGCTTTCTTT
CDR3: CASSPPTGVGTEAFF
D: TRBD1
V: TRBV18
J: TRBJ1-1
size: few

DNA: TGTGCCACCAGTGACTCTACGAACTCCTACGAGCAGTACTTC
CDR3: CATSDSTNSYEQYF
D: -
V: TRBV24-1
J: TRBJ2-7
size: -

DNA: TGTGCCAGCAGCCGAGACGGGGCCTACGAGCAGTACTTC
CDR3: CASSRDGAYEQYF
D: -
V: TRBV12-3/TRBV12-4
J: TRBJ2-7
size: -

DNA: TGCAGCGTCGGTGGGATTCCGGATGGCTACACCTTC
CDR3: CSVGGIPDGYTF
D: -
V: TRBV29-1
J: TRBJ1-2
size: -

DNA: TGTGCCAGCAGCTTAGATCGTTGGGGGACCCGCACAGATACGCAGTATTTT
CDR3: CASSLDRWGTRTDTQYF
D: -
V: TRBV11-2
J: TRBJ2-3
size: few

DNA: TGCAGCGTTGCGGGACAGGACTATGGCTACACCTTC
CDR3: CSVAGQDYGYTF
D: TRBD1
V: TRBV29-1
J: TRBJ1-2
size: -

DNA: TGTGCCTGGAGTGTAGGACGGGGGCAGGGGTTCTTC
CDR3: CAWSVGRGQGFF
D: -
V: TRBV30
J: TRBJ2-1
size: few

DNA: TGTGCCAGCTCACCACCCGACAGGGGATTCACAGATACGCAGTATTTT
CDR3: CASSPPDRGFTDTQYF
D: TRBD1
V: TRBV18
J: TRBJ2-3
size: many

DNA: TGTGCCACCAGCACCGGGAGGGGCGCTGGCTACACCTTC
CDR3: CATSTGRGAGYTF
D: -
V: TRBV24-1
J: TRBJ1-2
size: -

DNA: TGTGCCACCAGCAGAGAACCAGCGAACACTGAAGCTTTCTTT
CDR3: CATSREPANTEAFF
D: -
V: TRBV15
J: TRBJ1-1
size: -

DNA: TGTGCCAGCAGTTTAGTATCGGACCCGCGGGCGGTGGGCTACAATGAGCAGTTCTTC
CDR3: CASSLVSDPRAVGYNEQFF
D: -
V: TRBV12-3/TRBV12-4
J: TRBJ2-1
size: once

DNA: TGCAGTGCTTTAGCGGGACAGCCCCTAGATACGCAGTATTTT
CDR3: CSALAGQPLDTQYF
D: -
V: TRBV20-1
J: TRBJ2-3
size: many

DNA: TGTGCCAGCAGCCCCGGGACAGAATCCAATGAGCAGTTCTTC
CDR3: CASSPGTESNEQFF
D: TRBD1
V: TRBV3-1
J: TRBJ2-1
size: -

DNA: TGCGCCAGCAGCCAAGTTGGGGGATTGGACGGCTACACCTTC
CDR3: CASSQVGGLDGYTF
D: -
V: TRBV4-1
J: TRBJ1-2
size: few

DNA: TGTGCCAGCAGCTTCACTGCTAGCACAGATACGCAGTATTTT
CDR3: CASSFTASTDTQYF
D: -
V: TRBV7-9
J: TRBJ2-3
size: -

DNA: TGTGCCAGCAGCTCATTTGAAGCTTTCTTT
CDR3: CASSSFEAFF
D: -
V: TRBV7-9
J: TRBJ1-1
size: few

DNA: TGTGCCAGCAGTTTCTTGGAAGAGACCCAGTACTTC
CDR3: CASSFLEETQYF
D: -
V: TRBV28
J: TRBJ2-5
size: -

DNA: TGTGCCAGCAGCTCGGACAGGGGCCTGAACACTGAAGCTTTCTTT
CDR3: CASSSDRGLNTEAFF
D: TRBD1
V: TRBV5-6
J: TRBJ1-1
size: -

DNA: TGTGCCAGCAGAGATGAGGGACAGTACAATGAGCAGTTCTTC
CDR3: CASRDEGQYNEQFF
D: TRBD1
V: TRBV12-3/TRBV12-4
J: TRBJ2-1
size: -

DNA: TGCGCCAGCAGCTCGCAAGCGGGGGCCTACAATGAGCAGTTCTTC
CDR3: CASSSQAGAYNEQFF
D: TRBD2
V: TRBV5-1
J: TRBJ2-1
size: -

DNA: TGTGCCAGCAGCCACTATTCTTACTGGATGAACACCGGGGAGCTGTTTTTT
CDR3: CASSHYSYWMNTGELFF
D: -
V: TRBV3-1
J: TRBJ2-2
size: -

DNA: TGTGCCAGCAGCCGACTAGCGGGAGAAAACATTCAGTACTTC
CDR3: CASSRLAGENIQYF
D: TRBD2
V: TRBV7-2
J: TRBJ2-4
size: many

DNA: TGTGCCAGCAGCCAAGAACAGGGGGCCCACCCAGATACGCAGTATTTT
CDR3: CASSQEQGAHPDTQYF
D: TRBD1
V: TRBV3-1
J: TRBJ2-3
size: few

DNA: TGTGCCAGCAGCGTAGGCCGGACCAAAGAGACCCAGTACTTC
CDR3: CASSVGRTKETQYF
D: -
V: TRBV9
J: TRBJ2-5
size: few

DNA: TGCGCCAGCAGCTTGGGGGGACAGGGGGCCCCCCTCTACGAGCAGTACTTC
CDR3: CASSLGGQGAPLYEQYF
D: TRBD1
V: TRBV5-1
J: TRBJ2-7
size: -

DNA: TGCAGCGTTGAAGATCTTCGGGGGTACGAGCAGTACTTC
CDR3: CSVEDLRGYEQYF
D: -
V: TRBV29-1
J: TRBJ2-7
size: -

DNA: TGTGCCAGCAGCCCAGCGGGGGGCCGACCCCTCGAGCAGTACTTC
CDR3: CASSPAGGRPLEQYF
D: TRBD2
V: TRBV7-3
J: TRBJ2-7
size: -

DNA: TGCGCCAGCAGCCTTGACGGTCATTCGCAGTTCTTC
CDR3: CASSLDGHSQFF
D: -
V: TRBV4-1
J: TRBJ2-1
size: once

DNA: TGCGCCAGCAGCCAAGATGGGATCCCAATCGACTACAATGAGCAGTTCTTC
CDR3: CASSQDGIPIDYNEQFF
D: -
V: TRBV4-1
J: TRBJ2-1
size: -

DNA: TGTGCCAGCAGTTTAGCAGGAGGGATTGAAGAGACCCAGTACTTC
CDR3: CASSLAGGIEETQYF
D: -
V: TRBV12-3/TRBV12-4
J: TRBJ2-5
size: once

DNA: TGTGCCAGCAGTTACTCGGAACAAGACAATTCACCCCTCCACTTT
CDR3: CASSYSEQDNSPLHF
D: -
V: TRBV6-2/TRBV6-3
J: TRBJ1-6
size: -

DNA: TGTGCCAGCTCACCCGGGCCCGGCGGGGGCTACACCTTC
CDR3: CASSPGPGGGYTF
D: -
V: TRBV18
J: TRBJ1-2
size: -

DNA: TGTGCCAGCGGCTCCTTTGGGGGCACTGAAGCTTTCTTT
CDR3: CASGSFGGTEAFF
D: -
V: TRBV12-3/TRBV12-4
J: TRBJ1-1
size: few

DNA: TGTGCCAGCAGCTTAATTCAGGCGACGCTTGTGCACCGCTCCTACGAGCAGTACTTC
CDR3: CASSLIQATLVHRSYEQYF
D: -
V: TRBV7-9
J: TRBJ2-7
size: few

DNA: TGCAGTGCTAGAGTTCCTAGCAGCTACGAGCAGTACTTC
CDR3: CSARVPSSYEQYF
D: -
V: TRBV20-1
J: TRBJ2-7
size: -

DNA: TGCGCCAGCAGCCCCCTCGATAAAGCGGGGGGGACCTACAATGAGCAGTTCTTC
CDR3: CASSPLDKAGGTYNEQFF
D: TRBD2
V: TRBV4-1
J: TRBJ2-1
size: -

DNA: TGTGCCAGTAGTATACAAGGGCCTGGGGAGACCCAGTACTTC
CDR3: CASSIQGPGETQYF
D: -
V: TRBV19
J: TRBJ2-5
size: -

DNA: TGCGCCAGCAGCCTTGGGACAGCAACTAATGAAAAACTGTTTTTT
CDR3: CASSLGTATNEKLFF
D: TRBD1
V: TRBV4-3
J: TRBJ1-4
size: few

DNA: TGTGCCAGCAGCTTAGAAAACCCGGGACTAGCGGGCCAAGAGACCCAGTACTTC
CDR3: CASSLENPGLAGQETQYF
D: TRBD2
V: TRBV7-9
J: TRBJ2-5
size: few

DNA: TGTGCCAGCAGCGTAGGACAGGCAGGCCTATACAATGAGCAGTTCTTC
CDR3: CASSVGQAGLYNEQFF
D: -
V: TRBV9
J: TRBJ2-1
size: few

DNA: TGTGCCAGCAGTTGGCTACGCGGGGGGGCGTCCTACAATGAGCAGTTCTTC
CDR3: CASSWLRGGASYNEQFF
D: TRBD2
V: TRBV27
J: TRBJ2-1
size: few

DNA: TGTGCCAGCAGCGCCTCAGTCTACCTAAATGAAAAACTGTTTTTT
CDR3: CASSASVYLNEKLFF
D: -
V: TRBV2
J: TRBJ1-4
size: -

DNA: TGCACCAGCAGCCAAGACAGTTGGCCCGTCATCGTCCACGAGCAGTACTTC
CDR3: CTSSQDSWPVIVHEQYF
D: -
V: TRBV1
J: TRBJ2-7
size: few

DNA: TGCAGTGCTAGGGACTTCTCCTACGAGCAGTACTTC
CDR3: CSARDFSYEQYF
D: -
V: TRBV20-1
J: TRBJ2-7
size: few

DNA: TGCGCCAGCAGCCCCGAACAAGCGAACACTGAAGCTTTCTTT
CDR3: CASSPEQANTEAFF
D: -
V: TRBV4-1
J: TRBJ1-1
size: -

DNA: TGTGCCAGCAGTGATACCCCCGGAGAGTTACGCGAGCAGTACTTC
CDR3: CASSDTPGELREQYF
D: -
V: TRBV6-1
J: TRBJ2-7
size: -